This is a list of T cell receptor beta chains from one sample in a study of CD8+ T cells in alopecia areata. This table comes from immunoSEQ multiplex PCR, and its TCRdb copy is limited to in-frame clones, with some not included. The data contain just over 20,000 clones, 60% to 70% of them seen just once; the ten biggest clones take up under 5%. Sequencing used CD4+ Tregs sorted from blood. The receptors shown here come from a human donor with alopecia areata. Both conserved end residues are part of each CDR3.

V	J	CDR3
TRBV28	TRBJ2-5	CASSLEGYQETQYF
TRBV5-1	TRBJ2-1	CASSSRLGQRSYNEQFF
TRBV2	TRBJ1-5	CASSEGISAGNQPQHF
TRBV12-5	TRBJ2-1	CASGLWVGSYNEQFF
TRBV4-2	TRBJ1-6	CASSQEGTGLSPLHF
TRBV11-2	TRBJ2-4	CASSFVDVAKNIQYF
TRBV19	TRBJ1-4	CASSIVPQAGLDEKLFF
TRBV7-2	TRBJ1-1	CASSLGRENTEAFF
TRBV9	TRBJ2-1	CASSPGGAHEQFF
TRBV7-2	TRBJ1-1	CASSSRPYRGAFF
TRBV10-3	TRBJ2-7	CAISELNEQYF
TRBV7-9	TRBJ1-1	CASSATGTGPRGTEAFF
TRBV6-5	TRBJ1-6	CASSPSGGINSPLHF
TRBV10-3	-	CAIRATGVGYEQYF
TRBV29-1	TRBJ2-3	CSVEELRGQGSDTQYF
TRBV5-1	TRBJ1-1	CASSPDRVISVTEAFF
TRBV9	TRBJ1-4	CASSATTGETNEKLFF
TRBV28	TRBJ1-2	CAGSTGIYGYTF
TRBV7-3	TRBJ2-1	CASSVRDRGLDEQFF
TRBV4-1	TRBJ2-3	CASSQEGTRDTQYF
TRBV7-2	TRBJ2-1	CASSQQSGYEQFF
TRBV14	TRBJ2-1	CASSQFSGKNEQFF
TRBV5-1	TRBJ1-1	CASSLDRANTEAFF
TRBV30	TRBJ2-2	CARGLLNTGELFF
TRBV6-5	TRBJ2-1	CASRIDGVAAEQFF
TRBV5-1	TRBJ2-3	CASSLGPSGTPPDTQYF
TRBV2	TRBJ1-2	CASSPDSYGYTF
TRBV19	TRBJ1-5	CASSPTGTHNQPQHF
TRBV7-2	TRBJ2-1	CASSLDVGFYNEQFF
TRBV6-6	TRBJ1-2	CASSPGGYGYTF
TRBV5-1	TRBJ2-2	CASFFGTGITGELFF
TRBV5-1	TRBJ2-3	CASSFGGLGDTQYF
TRBV9	TRBJ2-2	CASRGRDVGELFF
TRBV27	TRBJ1-2	CASSPRGDRNYGYTF
TRBV2	TRBJ2-5	CASSGGQTQYF
TRBV5-1	TRBJ2-1	CASSLGPGAIGNEQFF
TRBV2	TRBJ2-4	CASTPGGDKNIQYF
TRBV29-1	TRBJ2-7	CSVVSLDQQYF
TRBV7-2	TRBJ2-7	CASSLTGGGYEQYF
TRBV4-3	TRBJ2-3	CASSQEVDTDTQYF
TRBV7-2	TRBJ1-5	CASSRRRGDSNQPQHF
TRBV27	TRBJ2-7	CASSLSPWGGVLYF
TRBV6-5	TRBJ2-3	CASSEASRNTQYF
TRBV19	TRBJ1-2	CASRISGQGPSNYGYTF
TRBV29-1	TRBJ2-7	CSVEPGRGEQYF
TRBV5-1	TRBJ1-4	CASSGGTVNEKLFF
TRBV25-1	TRBJ2-3	CATSGLAGTPTQYF
TRBV6-5	TRBJ2-3	CASRSKGTGDTQYF
TRBV19	TRBJ2-7	CASSTTGGSRYEQYF
TRBV19	TRBJ2-2	CASSIKGGQLTGELFF
TRBV18	TRBJ2-1	CASSPPYIWGGANEQFF
TRBV7-2	TRBJ2-6	CASSQNSGANVLTF